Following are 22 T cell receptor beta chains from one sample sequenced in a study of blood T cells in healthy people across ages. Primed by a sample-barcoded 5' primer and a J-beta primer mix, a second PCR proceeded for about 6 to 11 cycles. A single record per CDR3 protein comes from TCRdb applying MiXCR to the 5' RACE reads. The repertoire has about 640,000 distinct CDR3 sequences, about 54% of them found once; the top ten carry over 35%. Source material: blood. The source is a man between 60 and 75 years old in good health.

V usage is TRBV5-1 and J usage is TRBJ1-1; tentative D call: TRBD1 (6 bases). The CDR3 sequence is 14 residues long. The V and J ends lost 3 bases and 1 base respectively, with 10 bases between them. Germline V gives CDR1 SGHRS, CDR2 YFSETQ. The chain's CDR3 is CASSSTGWNTEAFF. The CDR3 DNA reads TGCGCCAGCAGCTCCACAGGGTGGAACACTGAAGCTTTCTTT.

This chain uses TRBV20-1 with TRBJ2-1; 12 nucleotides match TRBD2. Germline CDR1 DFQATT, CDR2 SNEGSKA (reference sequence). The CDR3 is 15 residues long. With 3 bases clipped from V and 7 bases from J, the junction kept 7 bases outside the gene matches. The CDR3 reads CSASLTSGGSNEQFF. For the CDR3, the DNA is TGCAGTGCTAGCCTGACTAGCGGGGGATCTAATGAGCAGTTCTTC.

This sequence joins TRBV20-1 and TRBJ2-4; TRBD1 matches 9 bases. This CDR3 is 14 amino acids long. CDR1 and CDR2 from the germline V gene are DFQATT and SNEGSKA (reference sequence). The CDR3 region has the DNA TGCAATGCCTCGGACAGGGGTTCCAAAAACATTCAGTACTTC. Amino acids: CNASDRGSKNIQYF.

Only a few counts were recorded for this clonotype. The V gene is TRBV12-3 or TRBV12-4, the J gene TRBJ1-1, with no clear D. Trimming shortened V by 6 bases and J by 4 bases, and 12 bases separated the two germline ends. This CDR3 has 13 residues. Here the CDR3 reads CASSPDLGTEAFF. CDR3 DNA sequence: TGTGCCAGCAGCCCCGACCTCGGCACTGAAGCTTTCTTT.

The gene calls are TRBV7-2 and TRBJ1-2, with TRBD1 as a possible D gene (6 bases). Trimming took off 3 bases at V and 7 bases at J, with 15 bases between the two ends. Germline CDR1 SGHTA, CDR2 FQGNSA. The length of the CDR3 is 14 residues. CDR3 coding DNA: TGTGCCAGCAGCTTGCATTCGGGGGCGAGTGGCTACACCTTC. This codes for CASSLHSGASGYTF.

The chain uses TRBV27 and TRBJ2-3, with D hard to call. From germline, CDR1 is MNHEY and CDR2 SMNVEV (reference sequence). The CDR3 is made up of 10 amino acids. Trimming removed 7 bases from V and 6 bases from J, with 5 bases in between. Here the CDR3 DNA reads TGTGCCAGCACCACTGATACGCAGTATTTT. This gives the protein CASTTDTQYF.

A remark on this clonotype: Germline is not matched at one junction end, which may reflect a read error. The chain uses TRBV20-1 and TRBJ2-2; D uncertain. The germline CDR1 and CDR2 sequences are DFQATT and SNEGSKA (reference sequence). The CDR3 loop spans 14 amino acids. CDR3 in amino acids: CSARPPLNTGELFF. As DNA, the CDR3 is TGCAGCGCTAGACCGCCTTTGAACACCGGGGAGCTGTTTTTT.

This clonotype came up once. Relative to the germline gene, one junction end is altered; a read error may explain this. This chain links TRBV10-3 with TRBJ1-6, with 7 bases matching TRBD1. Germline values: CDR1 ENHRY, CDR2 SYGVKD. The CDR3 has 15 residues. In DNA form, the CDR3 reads TGTGCCACCAGTCGGGAAGGGGGCTGGAATTCACCCCTCCACTTT. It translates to CATSREGGWNSPLHF.

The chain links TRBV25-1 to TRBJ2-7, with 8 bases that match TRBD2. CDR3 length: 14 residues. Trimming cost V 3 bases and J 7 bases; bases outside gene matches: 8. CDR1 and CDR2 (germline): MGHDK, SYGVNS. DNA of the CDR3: TGTGCCAGCAGTGACAGCGGGGGTCGGGATGAGCAGTACTTC. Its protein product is CASSDSGGRDEQYF.

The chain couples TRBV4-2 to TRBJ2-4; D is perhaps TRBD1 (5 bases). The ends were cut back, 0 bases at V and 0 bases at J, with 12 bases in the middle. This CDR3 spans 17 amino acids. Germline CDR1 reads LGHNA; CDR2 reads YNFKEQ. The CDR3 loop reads CASSQEWTTLAKNIQYF. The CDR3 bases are TGTGCCAGCAGCCAAGAATGGACAACACTAGCCAAAAACATTCAGTACTTC.

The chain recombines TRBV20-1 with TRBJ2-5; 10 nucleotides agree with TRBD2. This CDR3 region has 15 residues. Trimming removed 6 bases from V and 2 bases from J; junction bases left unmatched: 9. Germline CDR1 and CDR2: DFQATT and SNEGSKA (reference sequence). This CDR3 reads CSAPNSGGSQETQYF. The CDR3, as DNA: TGCAGTGCACCTAATAGCGGGGGGTCACAAGAGACCCAGTACTTC.

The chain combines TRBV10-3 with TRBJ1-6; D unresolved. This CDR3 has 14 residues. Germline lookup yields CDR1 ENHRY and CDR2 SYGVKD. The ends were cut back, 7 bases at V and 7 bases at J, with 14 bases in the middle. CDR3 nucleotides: TGTGCCATCACCTCTACCGGAACCAATTCACCCCTCCACTTT. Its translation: CAITSTGTNSPLHF.

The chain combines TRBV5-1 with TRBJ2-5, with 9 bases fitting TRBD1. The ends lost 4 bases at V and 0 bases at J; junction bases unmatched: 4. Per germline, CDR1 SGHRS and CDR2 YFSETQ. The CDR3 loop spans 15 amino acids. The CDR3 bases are TGCGCCAGCAGCCTACAGGGGGCTTACCAAGAGACCCAGTACTTC. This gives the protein CASSLQGAYQETQYF.

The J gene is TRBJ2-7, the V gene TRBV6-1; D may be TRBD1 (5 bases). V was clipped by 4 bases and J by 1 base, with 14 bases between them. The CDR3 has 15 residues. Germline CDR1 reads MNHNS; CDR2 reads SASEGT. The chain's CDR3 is CASSAGYSASYEQYF. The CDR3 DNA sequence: TGTGCCAGCAGTGCAGGGTACTCGGCATCCTACGAGCAGTACTTC.

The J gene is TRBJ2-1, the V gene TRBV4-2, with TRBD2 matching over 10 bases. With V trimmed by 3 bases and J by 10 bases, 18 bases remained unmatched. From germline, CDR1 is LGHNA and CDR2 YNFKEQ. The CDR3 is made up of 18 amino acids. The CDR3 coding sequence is TGTGCCAGCAGCCACCATGGGGCGCAGAGCGGGGGGGCAAGGGAGCAGTTCTTC. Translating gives CASSHHGAQSGGAREQFF.

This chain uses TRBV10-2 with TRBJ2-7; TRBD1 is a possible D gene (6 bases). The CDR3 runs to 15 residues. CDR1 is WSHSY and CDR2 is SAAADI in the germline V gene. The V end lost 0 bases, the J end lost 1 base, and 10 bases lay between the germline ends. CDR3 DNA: TGCGCCAGCAGTGAGTCCCAGGGGAGATCCTACGAGCAGTACTTC. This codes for CASSESQGRSYEQYF.

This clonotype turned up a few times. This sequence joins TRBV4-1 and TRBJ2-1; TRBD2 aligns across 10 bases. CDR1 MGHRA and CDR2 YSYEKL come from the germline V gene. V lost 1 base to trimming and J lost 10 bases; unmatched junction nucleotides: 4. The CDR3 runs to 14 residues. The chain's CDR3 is CASSQAGLAAEQFF. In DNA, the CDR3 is TGCGCCAGCAGCCAAGCAGGACTAGCGGCAGAGCAGTTCTTC.

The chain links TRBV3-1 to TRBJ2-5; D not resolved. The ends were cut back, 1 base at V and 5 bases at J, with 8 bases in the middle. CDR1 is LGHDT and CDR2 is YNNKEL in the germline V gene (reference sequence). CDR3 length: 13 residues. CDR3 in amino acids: CASSQAAIETQYF. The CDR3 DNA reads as TGTGCCAGCAGCCAAGCAGCAATTGAGACCCAGTACTTC.

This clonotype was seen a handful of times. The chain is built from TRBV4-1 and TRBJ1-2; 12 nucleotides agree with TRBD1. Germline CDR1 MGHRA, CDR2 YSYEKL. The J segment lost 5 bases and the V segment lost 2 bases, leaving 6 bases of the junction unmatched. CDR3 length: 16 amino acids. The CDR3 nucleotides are TGCGCCAGCAGCCAACCCGGGACAGGGGGCAAGTATGGCTACACCTTC. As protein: CASSQPGTGGKYGYTF.

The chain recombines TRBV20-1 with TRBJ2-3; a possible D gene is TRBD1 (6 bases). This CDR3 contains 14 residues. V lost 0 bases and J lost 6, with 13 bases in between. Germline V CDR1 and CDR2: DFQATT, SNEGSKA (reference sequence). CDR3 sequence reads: CSAREARGTDTQYF. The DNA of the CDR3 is TGCAGTGCTAGAGAGGCCAGGGGTACTGATACGCAGTATTTT.

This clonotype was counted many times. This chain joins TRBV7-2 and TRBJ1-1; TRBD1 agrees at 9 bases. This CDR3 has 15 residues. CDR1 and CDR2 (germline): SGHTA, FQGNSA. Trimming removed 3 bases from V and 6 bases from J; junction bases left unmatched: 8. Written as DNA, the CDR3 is TGTGCCAGCAGCTTTATTTGGGACAGGGTCGCTGAAGCTTTCTTT. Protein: CASSFIWDRVAEAFF.

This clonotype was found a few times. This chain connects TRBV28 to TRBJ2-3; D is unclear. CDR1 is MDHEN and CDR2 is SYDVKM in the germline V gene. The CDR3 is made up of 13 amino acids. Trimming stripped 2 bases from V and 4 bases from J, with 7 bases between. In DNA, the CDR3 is TGTGCCAGCAGTTTAAAGAGTGCAGATACGCAGTATTTT. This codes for CASSLKSADTQYF.